This T cell receptor (beta chain) emerged from a study of blood T cell repertoires in COVID-19. Overall study: The United States, Italy and Spain were the sources of the acute and convalescent COVID-19 samples.

In the original processing: Estimates of nucleated cell counts were drawn from the amplification of reference gene primers. Only in-frame clones appear in the TCRdb table, and some are missing; sequencing was by immunoSEQ multiplex PCR. The D gene and trimming were derived from the DNA, and the V and J assignments and clone size from that table. The top ten hold roughly 7.1% of the sample, which has approximately 190,000 clones, 82% seen once. Enrolled during active infection, Seattle patients were then followed longitudinally. Germline-derived CDR1 and CDR2 are MGHRA and YSYEKL. The V gene end was trimmed by 3 bases and the J gene end by 0 bases; junction bases not matched to a gene: 12. This CDR3 comprises 18 residues.

The clonotype originates from a woman aged 55-69 years with COVID-19, enrolled during active disease. The chain has TRBV4-1 and TRBJ1-2; 8 bases map to TRBD1. Sequencing was carried out using peripheral blood. CDR3 in amino acids: CASSQTPTGAIANYGYTF. CDR3 nucleotide sequence: TGCGCCAGCAGCCAGACCCCGACAGGGGCGATTGCTAACTATGGCTACACCTTC.